One sample yielded the 32 T cell receptor beta chains listed below, sequenced in a study of blood T cells in healthy people across ages. A second PCR of about 7 to 12 cycles used a sample-barcoded 5' primer and a J-beta primer mix. MiXCR, run by TCRdb on the 5' RACE reads, gives a single entry per CDR3 protein. The sample yields 1.5 million to 2 million distinct CDR3 sequences, about two fifths seen once. The sequencing sample was made of blood. The receptors originated from a human donor in good health.

This clonotype appeared once. This chain joins TRBV12-3 or TRBV12-4 and TRBJ1-2; D remains unclear. The V end was cut by 6 bases, the J end by 3 bases, with 17 bases between. The length of the CDR3 is 15 residues. DNA for the CDR3: TGTGCCAGCAGGTCGGGGTTATGGGGAGACTATGGCTACACCTTC. Its protein is CASRSGLWGDYGYTF.

The chain combines TRBV4-1 with TRBJ2-1, with D perhaps matching TRBD2 (6 bases). The CDR3 extends over 17 amino acids. Germline V CDR1 and CDR2: MGHRA, YSYEKL. V was cut by 5 bases and J by 4 bases, with 21 bases left in between. The CDR3 bases are TGCGCCAGCAGCGGGAACCAGGGACTGGCCATATACAATGAGCAGTTCTTC. Translated, it gives CASSGNQGLAIYNEQFF.

This clonotype showed up just once. The chain combines TRBV7-9 with TRBJ2-7; no clear D gene. Trimming took off 4 bases at V and 0 bases at J, with 13 bases between the two ends. The CDR3 sequence is 15 residues long. Germline V gives CDR1 SEHNR, CDR2 FQNEAQ (reference sequence). This chain's CDR3 is CASSSRQDFSYEQYF. The CDR3 bases are TGTGCCAGCAGCTCCCGGCAGGATTTCTCCTACGAGCAGTACTTC.

This clonotype was seen only a few times. The chain combines TRBV5-5 with TRBJ2-5, with D perhaps TRBD1 (7 bases). This CDR3 is built from 17 residues. Germline lookup yields CDR1 SGHKS and CDR2 YYEKEE (reference sequence). Trimming took off 1 base at V and 1 base at J, with 17 bases between the two ends. The CDR3 DNA follows: TGTGCCAGCAGCTTGCGGCCAGGGGGGCGGACCCAAGAGACCCAGTACTTC. Amino acids: CASSLRPGGRTQETQYF.

Only one count was recorded for this clonotype. The V gene is TRBV12-3 or TRBV12-4, the J gene TRBJ2-2; D remains unclear. The CDR3 loop spans 15 amino acids. V dropped 3 bases and J dropped 7 bases, with 15 bases sitting between them. The CDR3 region is CASSFQTAAGGELFF. The CDR3, as DNA: TGTGCCAGCAGTTTCCAGACGGCGGCAGGCGGGGAGCTGTTTTTT.

This chain connects TRBV10-2 to TRBJ1-4, with TRBD1 as a possible D gene (5 bases). Per germline, CDR1 WSHSY and CDR2 SAAADI. The length of the CDR3 is 14 residues. V was shortened by 1 base and J by 8 bases, with 11 bases between the two germline ends. CDR3 sequence: CASSEFGTGEKLFF. For the CDR3, the DNA is TGCGCCAGCAGTGAGTTCGGGACGGGGGAAAAACTGTTTTTT.

The chain is built from TRBV20-1 and TRBJ2-5; D unresolved. The J call may be in error: the DNA end matches TRBJ2-7 better. Germline values: CDR1 DFQATT, CDR2 SNEGSKA (reference sequence). This CDR3 region has 12 residues. Written as DNA, the CDR3 is TGCAGTGCTAGTTCGGACCTAGACGAGCAGTACTTC. It specifies CSASSDLDEQYF.

The V call is TRBV7-2, the J call TRBJ2-1; 7 positions match TRBD1. This CDR3 contains 16 residues. Germline V gene data show CDR1 as SGHTA and CDR2 as FQGNSA. V gave up 5 bases and J gave up 9 bases; unmatched junction bases: 16. The CDR3 region has the DNA TGTGCCAGCAGCCCCCCTCCAAGGGGGCTACGCTTTGAGCAGTTCTTC. Its protein is CASSPPPRGLRFEQFF. The variable domain in full, completed from reference TRBV7-2 and TRBJ2-1, reads GAGVSQSPSNKVTEKGKDVELRCDPISGHTALYWYRQSLGQGLEFLIYFQGNSAPDKSGLPSDRFSAERTGGSVSTLTIQRTQQEDSAVYLCASSPPPRGLRFEQFFGPGTRLTVL.

This clonotype was detected many times. The chain combines TRBV7-3 with TRBJ1-2; D is uncertain. Germline V gene sequence: CDR1 SGHTA, CDR2 FQGTGA. With 8 bases removed from V and 2 bases from J, the gap between germline ends came to 12 bases. This CDR3 is built from 13 residues. In nucleotides, the CDR3 is TGTGCCAGCGGTGAAGGGCCGAACTATGGCTACACCTTC. Protein product: CASGEGPNYGYTF.

Many counts were recorded for this clonotype. The chain uses TRBV2 and TRBJ2-7, with D perhaps matching TRBD1 (5 bases). There are 14 residues in the CDR3. Deletions cut 5 bases from V and 1 base from J, with 12 bases between. From germline, CDR1 is SNHLY and CDR2 FYNNEI. As DNA, the CDR3 is TGTGCCAGCAGTATAAGGGGCCTGTCCTACGAGCAGTACTTC. It yields the protein CASSIRGLSYEQYF.

V gene TRBV7-3 combines with J gene TRBJ2-1; D is undetermined. The V and J ends lost 1 base and 9 bases respectively, with 16 bases between them. This CDR3 spans 15 amino acids. The germline CDR1 and CDR2 sequences are SGHTA and FQGTGA. Here the CDR3 reads CASSLMPSSMGEQFF. The CDR3 nucleotides read TGTGCCAGCAGCTTAATGCCCTCAAGTATGGGTGAGCAGTTCTTC.

This clonotype was found a few times. The J gene is TRBJ2-3, the V gene TRBV20-1, with no clear D. CDR3 length: 12 residues. The V end lost 4 bases, the J end lost 6 bases, and 11 bases lay between the germline ends. The germline V gene encodes CDR1 DFQATT and CDR2 SNEGSKA (reference sequence). In DNA, the CDR3 is TGCAGTGCTATACCCCTCCAGGATACGCAGTATTTT. It encodes CSAIPLQDTQYF.

The rearrangement joins TRBV20-1 to TRBJ2-7, with D uncertain. V gave up 5 bases and J gave up 6 bases, with 14 bases separating them. CDR1 and CDR2 (germline): DFQATT, SNEGSKA (reference sequence). The CDR3 covers 12 residues. The CDR3 protein is CSAPERSGEQYF. The DNA of the CDR3 is TGCAGTGCTCCCGAGAGATCTGGCGAGCAGTACTTC.

The CDR3 sequence is CASSHRGATYGYTF. The CDR3 bases are TGTGCCAGCAGCCATAGAGGGGCGACCTATGGCTACACCTTC. The chain joins TRBV9 to TRBJ1-2; TRBD1 is a possible D gene (5 bases). Germline V gene lookup returns CDR1 SGDLS and CDR2 YYNGEE. CDR3 length: 14 amino acids. V was shortened by 4 bases and J by 4 bases, with 14 bases between the two germline ends.

This clonotype was seen a handful of times. This chain connects TRBV6-2 or TRBV6-3 to TRBJ1-5; possibly TRBD1 for D (5 bases). The CDR3 length is 12 residues. Germline loops: CDR1 MNHEY, CDR2 SVGEGT. V lost 5 bases and J 5 bases, leaving 7 bases between the germline ends. The CDR3 loop is CASSGAHQPQHF. The DNA for the CDR3 is TGTGCCAGCAGTGGGGCTCATCAGCCCCAGCATTTT.

The chain couples TRBV7-6 to TRBJ2-7; the D is unclear. V shed 2 bases and J shed 3 bases, with 14 bases lying between them. Germline-derived CDR1 and CDR2 are SGHVS and FNYEAQ. CDR3 size: 15 residues. The DNA for the CDR3 is TGTGCCAGCAGCTTATTGCTGGGTTTCGGCTACGAGCAGTACTTC. This gives the protein CASSLLLGFGYEQYF.

The chain uses TRBV5-1 and TRBJ2-5; D unclear. There are 13 residues in the CDR3. Trimming removed 1 base at V and 2 bases at J, with 6 bases between. Germline V gene sequence: CDR1 SGHRS, CDR2 YFSETQ. CDR3 sequence reads: CASSLPVQETQYF. The CDR3 region has the DNA TGCGCCAGCAGCTTGCCAGTACAAGAGACCCAGTACTTC.

This clonotype was observed a handful of times. This sequence joins TRBV28 and TRBJ2-6; maybe TRBD2 (6 bases). In germline, CDR1 is MDHEN, CDR2 SYDVKM. This CDR3 has 16 amino acids. Trimming removed 7 bases at V and 0 bases at J, with 13 bases between. This chain's CDR3 is CASKEGSDSGANVLTF. CDR3 bases: TGTGCCAGCAAGGAGGGTTCTGACTCTGGGGCCAACGTCCTGACTTTC.

This clonotype is a singleton in its sample. The gene calls are TRBV12-3 or TRBV12-4 and TRBJ1-1; 7 nucleotides align to TRBD1. CDR3 size: 15 residues. V lost 6 bases, J lost 2 bases, and 9 bases stayed unmatched. Written as DNA, the CDR3 is TGTGCCAGCAGCTTCCCGGACAGGACTAACACTGAAGCTTTCTTT. Translated: CASSFPDRTNTEAFF.

The V and J genes are TRBV12-3 or TRBV12-4 and TRBJ1-5, with a tentative D call TRBD1 (6 bases). This CDR3 spans 18 amino acids. V gave up 4 bases and J gave up 0 bases, with 19 bases separating them. In DNA form, the CDR3 reads TGTGCCAGCAGTTACCGGGACACCCTCCTCTATAGCAATCAGCCCCAGCATTTT. Protein: CASSYRDTLLYSNQPQHF.

V usage is TRBV4-3 and J usage is TRBJ2-4; D might be TRBD1 (7 bases). The DNA end favors TRBJ2-7, so the J call may be wrong. The CDR3 spans 15 residues. Looked up from germline, CDR1 is LGHNA and CDR2 is YSLEER. CDR3 nucleotides: TGCGCCAGCAGCCAAAGCCGACAGGGAGGCTACGAGCAGTACTTC. Translating it yields CASSQSRQGGYEQYF.

The gene calls are TRBV12-3 or TRBV12-4 and TRBJ2-5; D is undetermined. The CDR3 is 13 residues long. Trimming left V 3 bases short and J 2 bases short, with 7 bases between. The CDR3 sequence is CASSFEEQETQYF. DNA for the CDR3: TGTGCCAGCAGTTTTGAGGAGCAAGAGACCCAGTACTTC.

This clonotype was counted a few times. This rearrangement joins TRBV4-3 to TRBJ1-2; D might be TRBD1 (5 bases). Germline V CDR1 and CDR2: LGHNA, YSLEER. The CDR3 is made up of 16 amino acids. With 4 bases removed from V and 8 bases from J, the gap between germline ends came to 23 bases. CDR3 coding DNA: TGCGCCAGCAGCCGAGAATATGGTGTTGCAGGGCCGGGCTACACCTTC. Translation: CASSREYGVAGPGYTF.

This clonotype was counted only a few times. The rearrangement joins TRBV10-3 to TRBJ2-1; D is perhaps TRBD1 (6 bases). Trimming took 2 bases from V and 1 from J, leaving 18 bases between them. CDR1 ENHRY and CDR2 SYGVKD come from the germline V gene. The CDR3 has 18 residues. In DNA, the CDR3 is TGTGCCATCAGTGAGGGGACACTACCCGCTAAATCCTACAATGAGCAGTTCTTC. Protein sequence: CAISEGTLPAKSYNEQFF.

This clonotype was counted a few times. The chain couples TRBV12-3 or TRBV12-4 to TRBJ1-2; tentative D call: TRBD1 (6 bases). The CDR3 totals 12 residues. V lost 4 bases and J lost 8, with 11 bases in between. The CDR3 region is CASSWGRGGYTF. The CDR3 nucleotides are TGTGCCAGCAGTTGGGGCAGGGGAGGCTACACCTTC.

This chain uses TRBV20-1 with TRBJ2-7; possibly TRBD1 for D (6 bases). This CDR3 contains 15 residues. With 6 bases removed from V and 4 bases from J, the gap between germline ends came to 22 bases. Looked up from germline, CDR1 is DFQATT and CDR2 is SNEGSKA (reference sequence). This CDR3 is CSASGRAGDDYEQYF. The CDR3 bases are TGCAGTGCCTCGGGGCGGGCAGGGGATGATTACGAGCAGTACTTC.

The rearrangement links TRBV7-9 to TRBJ2-1, with a possible D match to TRBD2 (5 bases). This CDR3 is built from 13 residues. V was trimmed by 4 bases and J by 8 bases, leaving 12 bases between them. CDR1 and CDR2 (germline): SEHNR, FQNEAQ (reference sequence). This chain's CDR3 is CASSSSSVDEQFF. The CDR3 nucleotides are TGTGCCAGCAGCTCTAGCAGTGTCGATGAGCAGTTCTTC.

The genes are TRBV7-9 and TRBJ2-4; TRBD1 or TRBD2 may be the D gene (5 bases each). This CDR3 contains 15 residues. Trimming took 4 bases from V and 4 from J, leaving 14 bases between them. Germline V CDR1 and CDR2: SEHNR, FQNEAQ (reference sequence). Here the CDR3 reads CASSSLRGGKNIQYF. CDR3 in DNA: TGTGCCAGCAGCTCCCTCCGGGGCGGAAAAAACATTCAGTACTTC.

The rearrangement links TRBV7-8 to TRBJ2-5, with D perhaps matching TRBD2 (5 bases). The V end was cut by 5 bases, the J end by 4 bases, with 17 bases between. Germline loops: CDR1 SGHVS, CDR2 FQNEAQ. The CDR3 has 15 residues. CDR3 loop: CASSKRRISGETQYF. The DNA for the CDR3 is TGTGCCAGCAGCAAACGGAGGATCTCGGGAGAGACCCAGTACTTC. Using reference TRBV7-8 and TRBJ2-5 for the parts outside the CDR3, the full variable domain is GAGVSQSPRYKVAKRGQDVALRCDPISGHVSLFWYQQALGQGPEFLTYFQNEAQLDKSGLPSDRFFAERPEGSVSTLKIQRTQQEDSAVYLCASSKRRISGETQYFGPGTRLLVL.

The rearrangement links TRBV20-1 to TRBJ1-2; D is undetermined. With 3 bases removed from V and 7 bases from J, the gap between germline ends came to 21 bases. CDR3 length: 15 residues. The germline gives CDR1 DFQATT, CDR2 SNEGSKA (reference sequence). DNA of the CDR3: TGCAGTGCTAGTCCCGCCGGAGGTGAAGATTGTGGCTACACCTTC. It translates to CSASPAGGEDCGYTF.

The chain uses TRBV20-1 and TRBJ2-3; maybe TRBD2 (5 bases). The V end was cut by 2 bases, the J end by 5 bases, with 17 bases between. Germline CDR1 is DFQATT and CDR2 is SNEGSKA (reference sequence). The CDR3 extends over 15 amino acids. The chain's CDR3 is CSARWLAVSGDTQYF. In DNA form, the CDR3 reads TGCAGTGCTAGATGGCTAGCAGTCAGCGGAGATACGCAGTATTTT.

The rearrangement joins TRBV12-3 or TRBV12-4 to TRBJ2-1; 9 bases map to TRBD2. There are 14 residues in the CDR3. Germline trimming cut 11 bases from V and 4 bases from J; bases unmatched to any gene: 9. The CDR3: CAASLAGQYNEQFF. CDR3 DNA sequence: TGTGCCGCTTCTCTAGCGGGGCAATACAATGAGCAGTTCTTC.